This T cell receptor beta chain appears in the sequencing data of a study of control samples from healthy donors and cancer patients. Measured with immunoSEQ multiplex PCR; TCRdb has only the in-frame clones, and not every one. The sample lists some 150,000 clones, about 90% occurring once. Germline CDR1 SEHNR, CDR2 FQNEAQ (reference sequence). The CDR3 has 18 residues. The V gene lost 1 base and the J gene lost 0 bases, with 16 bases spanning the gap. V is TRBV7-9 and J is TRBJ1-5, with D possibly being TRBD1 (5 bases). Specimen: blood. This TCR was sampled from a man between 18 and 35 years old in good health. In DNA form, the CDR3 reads TGTGCCAGCAGCTTAGGAAGCGGGGGGGAGAATAGCAATCAGCCCCAGCATTTT. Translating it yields CASSLGSGGENSNQPQHF.